This T cell receptor (beta chain) came from a study of T cell repertoires in cytomegalovirus infection. In TCRdb, the reads were re-called with MiXCR into one record per CDR3 protein. Counted here are about 110,000 distinct CDR3 sequences, about 30% occurring once; the ten biggest clones make up roughly 40%. As to this clonotype: Its antigen is currently unknown.

The CDR3 is made up of 13 amino acids. Germline V gene lookup returns CDR1 MDHEN and CDR2 SYDVKM. Trimming shortened V by 4 bases and J by 0 bases, and 6 bases separated the two germline ends. The sample here was CD8+ T cells from cultured PBMCs, taken from culture after CMV antigen stimulation. The genes are TRBV28 and TRBJ1-2; no clear D. The source is a human donor in good health (CMV status not recorded). Some clones in this sample may be carry-over from other donors' samples. CDR3 sequence (DNA): TGTGCCAGCAGTTCTAAATCTAACTATGGCTACACCTTC. Its translation is CASSSKSNYGYTF.